This is a list of T cell receptor beta chains from one sample in a study of PD-1 blockade in mismatch repair-deficient tumors. Measured with immunoSEQ multiplex PCR; TCRdb has only the in-frame clones, and not every one. Of more than 95,000 clones detected, approximately 90% appear once; the ten largest clones hold roughly 13%. Sequenced here: peripheral blood, sampled 44 weeks after starting pembrolizumab. The receptors stem from an adult with mismatch repair-deficient cancer. The CDR3 runs from the conserved cysteine through the conserved F or W. Fields, in order: V gene, J gene, clone size, D gene, CDR3 DNA, CDR3 protein. D genes are given only for firm matches. The size entry is marked missing in some rows and otherwise reads once, few, many or a size class.

TRBV12-5	TRBJ2-2	-	TRBD1	TGTGCTAGTGGTTTTGTCCTCTCAACTGACAGGGGGAACACCGGGGAGCTGTTTTTT	CASGFVLSTDRGNTGELFF
TRBV27	TRBJ1-5	-	-	TGTGCCAGCAGACTCCTGGGAGGTAATCAGCCCCAGCATTTT	CASRLLGGNQPQHF
TRBV5-1	TRBJ2-7	-	TRBD2	TGCGCCAGCAGCGGTGGGACTACCTTATCCTACGAGCAGTACTTC	CASSGGTTLSYEQYF
TRBV7-6	TRBJ2-7	-	-	TGTGCCAGCAGCTTAGAGCACAGCTCCTACGAGCAGTACTTC	CASSLEHSSYEQYF
TRBV4-3	TRBJ2-5	-	-	TGCGCCAGCAGCCAAACGGGACCCATTGCAACGGAGACCCAGTACTTC	CASSQTGPIATETQYF
TRBV9	TRBJ1-2	-	-	TGTGCCAGCAGCGCTACCTCACTGCCGAACTATGGCTACACCTTC	CASSATSLPNYGYTF
TRBV11-2	TRBJ2-5	-	TRBD1	TGTGCCAGCAGCAGGGGGACAGGGGGTAACCTAGAGACCCAGTACTTC	CASSRGTGGNLETQYF
TRBV30	TRBJ1-1	-	-	TGTGCCTGGAGTGTCGGGGGCGCGACAGGAGCTTTCTTT	CAWSVGGATGAFF
TRBV5-5	TRBJ2-3	-	-	TGTGCCAGCAGCAGGGAGGATACGCAGTATTTT	CASSREDTQYF
TRBV27	TRBJ2-6	-	-	TGTGCCAGCAGAGGGGTCTCTGGGGCCAACGTCCTGACTTTC	CASRGVSGANVLTF
TRBV6-5	TRBJ2-3	-	-	TGTGCCAGCAGTTACTCGCTTTGGCAACGAGATACGCAGTATTTT	CASSYSLWQRDTQYF
TRBV19	TRBJ2-2	-	-	TGTGCCAGTAGTGAACCCGGGAAGGGCACCGGGGAGCTGTTTTTT	CASSEPGKGTGELFF
TRBV28	TRBJ2-7	once	-	TGTGCCAGCAGTTTTAGAGACCTAGAAACCTACGAGCAGTACTTC	CASSFRDLETYEQYF
TRBV5-4	TRBJ2-7	-	-	TGTGCCAGCAGCTTGGGGACTCAATACGAGCAGTACTTC	CASSLGTQYEQYF
TRBV10-3	TRBJ2-7	-	TRBD2	TGTGCCACCAAACTAGCGGATACCTACGAGCAGTACTTC	CATKLADTYEQYF
TRBV27	TRBJ2-7	-	TRBD1	TGTGCCAGCAGTCCCGTCCTTGGCAGGGGGCGCGAGCAGTACTTC	CASSPVLGRGREQYF
TRBV5-6	TRBJ1-5	-	TRBD1	TGTGCCAGCAGCTTCCAATTTGGACAGGGCAATCAGCCCCAGCATTTT	CASSFQFGQGNQPQHF
TRBV27	TRBJ2-2	-	TRBD1	TGTGCCAGCAGTTTCGGACAGGACACGAACACCGGGGAGCTGTTTTTT	CASSFGQDTNTGELFF
TRBV19	TRBJ1-1	few	-	TGTGCCAGTAATGACCCTGCGAGTCGGACTGAAGCTTTCTTT	CASNDPASRTEAFF